Included here is one T cell receptor (beta chain) sequence, with context. Its specificity is unknown. This entry is derived from a study of OX40 agonist ivuxolimab in advanced cancers. The overall study: Patients in dose escalation had liver, melanoma, kidney or head and neck cancers. Study-level points and caveats: At 0.1 to 3.0 mg/kg and by week 6, CD4+ and CD8+ T cells in the blood had expanded clonally.

TCRdb's copy holds only in-frame clones and misses some; the assay was immunoSEQ multiplex PCR. The repertoire holds more than 65,000 clones, with around four fifths as singletons. Source: CD4+ or CD8+ T cells sorted from blood, taken in a trial of the OX40 agonist ivuxolimab. This clonotype originated in an adult with an advanced solid tumor such as melanoma, head and neck, liver or kidney cancer.

CDR3 DNA sequence: TGTGTCAGAAGCGCGGGACTAGCGGGAGGCGACTCCTACGAGCAGTACTTC. It is translated as CVRSAGLAGGDSYEQYF. V gene TRBV7-5 combines with J gene TRBJ2-7; the table's D call of TRBD2 was not tested on the DNA. TRBV7-5 is assigned pseudogene status. This CDR3 is 17 amino acids long.